Below, 5 T cell receptor beta chains from the same sample are listed, as sequenced in a study of blood T cell repertoires in COVID-19. Using immunoSEQ multiplex PCR, the repertoire was profiled, and TCRdb retains in-frame clones only, with some absent. In the table there are more than 90,000 clones, about three quarters of which are singletons. Sequenced input: peripheral blood. The receptors shown here come from a man in his sixties or seventies with acute or convalescent COVID-19.

This clone was picked up a small number of times. The chain carries TRBV5-8 and TRBJ2-3; 7 bases are shared with TRBD1. The length of the CDR3 is 17 residues. Germline V gene lookup returns CDR1 SGHTS and CDR2 YDEGEE. After removal of 3 bases from V and 0 bases from J, the junction contained 10 bases not matched to a gene. This CDR3 is CASSSALTGTSTDTQYF. CDR3 nucleotides: TGTGCCAGCAGCTCTGCGCTGACAGGGACGAGCACAGATACGCAGTATTTT.

This chain uses TRBV10-3 with TRBJ2-5; a weak D match, TRBD1 (5 bases). From germline, CDR1 is ENHRY and CDR2 SYGVKD. Trimming stripped 0 bases from V and 5 bases from J, with 19 bases between. The CDR3 has 17 amino acids. The CDR3 here is CAISESSMSLSGETQYF. The CDR3 region has the DNA TGTGCCATCAGTGAGTCGTCTATGTCCCTCTCAGGGGAGACCCAGTACTTC.

This clone was detected only a few times. V gene TRBV30 combines with J gene TRBJ1-4; D is uncertain. Germline values: CDR1 GTSNPN, CDR2 SVGIG (reference sequence). CDR3 length equals 12 residues. V lost 5 bases and J lost 8, with 12 bases in between. CDR3 DNA: TGTGCCTGGGCGACGTCGGGGGAAAAACTGTTTTTT. Translation gives CAWATSGEKLFF.

The V call is TRBV2, the J call TRBJ1-3, with D perhaps matching TRBD1 (6 bases). Looked up from germline, CDR1 is SNHLY and CDR2 is FYNNEI. V gave up 6 bases and J gave up 0 bases, with 12 bases separating them. The length of the CDR3 is 15 residues. The CDR3 spells CASSVDRISGNTIYF. In nucleotides, the CDR3 is TGTGCCAGCAGCGTAGACAGGATCTCTGGAAACACCATATATTTT.

This clone was seen once. The chain employs TRBV7-9 and TRBJ2-6; 9 bases are a match to TRBD1. CDR1 is SEHNR, CDR2 FQNEAQ, per germline (reference sequence). There are 16 residues in the CDR3. J was trimmed by 4 bases and V by 5 bases; bases with no gene match: 6. CDR3: CASSADRGLGANVLTF. The CDR3 region has the DNA TGTGCCAGCAGCGCGGACAGGGGTCTCGGGGCCAACGTCCTGACTTTC. Looking up the rest from reference TRBV7-9 and TRBJ2-6 gives the full variable domain: DTGVSQNPRHKITKRGQNVTFRCDPISEHNRLYWYRQTLGQGPEFLTYFQNEAQLEKSRLLSDRFSAERPKGSFSTLEIQRTEQGDSAMYLCASSADRGLGANVLTFGAGSRLTVL.